The entry below describes one T cell receptor (beta chain). Clones were sequenced by immunoSEQ multiplex PCR, and TCRdb holds only the in-frame ones, with some missing. The sample lists a few hundred thousand clones, 80% to 90% seen once, with under 3.5% in the top ten. The data stem from a study of blood T cell repertoires in COVID-19. The CDR3 totals 13 residues. Germline trimming cut 4 bases from V and 8 bases from J; bases unmatched to any gene: 4. Per the germline V gene, CDR1 is GTSNPN and CDR2 is SVGIG (reference sequence). The receptor's source is a young woman with active or convalescent COVID-19. This chain links TRBV30 with TRBJ1-4; 10 nucleotides agree with TRBD1. The sequenced sample was peripheral blood. CDR3 sequence: CAWMGQGREKLFF. The CDR3, as DNA: TGTGCCTGGATGGGACAGGGGCGAGAAAAACTGTTTTTT.